Listed below are T cell receptor beta chains from one sample, sequenced in a study of blood T cell repertoires in COVID-19. Here immunoSEQ multiplex PCR was the method, and the copy in TCRdb shows in-frame clones only, minus some. The profile covers around 190,000 clones, with 65% to 85% appearing a single time and roughly 3% taken by the ten largest. Sequenced material: PBMCs or T cells enriched from blood (not recorded which). The receptors derive from a woman in her 30s who had recovered from COVID-19. Both conserved end residues are part of each CDR3. A D gene is named only where the DNA matches it firmly. Only some rows state a clone size, as once, few, many or a class for expanded clones.

cdr3_nt cdr3_aa d_call j_call v_call clone_size
TGTGCCAGCAGTTACGGCCGGGGGGCTGAAGCTTTCTTT CASSYGRGAEAFF . TRBJ1-1 TRBV6-5 .
TGTGCCAGTAGGATAGGCCCGGGGGGTAGCAATCAGCCCCAGCATTTT CASRIGPGGSNQPQHF . TRBJ1-5 TRBV19 .
TGTGCCAGCATTGTGTCCGTTACAGGGGCCTATGGCTACACCTTC CASIVSVTGAYGYTF TRBD1 TRBJ1-2 TRBV28 .
TGTGCCAGCAGCGCTAGCGGTTCCCCTACAGATACGCAGTATTTT CASSASGSPTDTQYF TRBD2 TRBJ2-3 TRBV9 .
TGTGCCAGTAGCAGGGGGTTGAACACCGGGGAGCTGTTTTTT CASSRGLNTGELFF TRBD1 TRBJ2-2 TRBV19 .
TGCGCCAGCAGCTTAATACAAGAGGCCGGGGAGCTGTTTTTT CASSLIQEAGELFF . TRBJ2-2 TRBV5-1 .
TGCAGTGCTAGTCCAAGACAGGGCCAAGGGAAACTTTATGGCTACACCTTC CSASPRQGQGKLYGYTF TRBD1 TRBJ1-2 TRBV20-1 .
TGTGCCAGCAGCCGCAGGGGCACAGATACGCAGTATTTT CASSRRGTDTQYF . TRBJ2-3 TRBV3-1/TRBV3-2 once
TGTGCCAGCAGCCCCCGGGACAGGGACCGACAGCCCCAGCATTTT CASSPRDRDRQPQHF TRBD1 TRBJ1-5 TRBV7-8 .
TGTGCCAGCAGCCCCGGAGGGCAGGGGGCCGACGAGCAGTACTTC CASSPGGQGADEQYF TRBD1 TRBJ2-7 TRBV5-4 .
TGTGCCAGCAGCCCCGCGGGTCCCAACCCTGGAAACACCATATATTTT CASSPAGPNPGNTIYF . TRBJ1-3 TRBV7-6 once
TGCAGCGCCGGACTAGCGGGAGTTCGCAATGAGCAGTTCTTC CSAGLAGVRNEQFF TRBD2 TRBJ2-1 TRBV29-1 few
TGTGCCAGCTCATCACAGGGGGCGCGAGTTTTTGGCTACACCTTC CASSSQGARVFGYTF TRBD1 TRBJ1-2 TRBV18 .
TGTGCCAGCAGTGATAAAACTAGAGGGAATGAGCAGTTCTTC CASSDKTRGNEQFF . TRBJ2-1 TRBV6-1 .
TGTGCCAGCAGCTTGTTAGCGGGAAAGACCCAGTACTTC CASSLLAGKTQYF TRBD2 TRBJ2-5 TRBV7-3 .
TGTGCCAGCGCAAAAGCGACGGGGACACCGAGCTCTGGAAACACCATATATTTT CASAKATGTPSSGNTIYF . TRBJ1-3 TRBV14 few
TGTGCCAGCTGTGACAGGGGAAATTCACCCCTCCACTTT CASCDRGNSPLHF TRBD1 TRBJ1-6 TRBV18 .
TGTGCCAGCAGCGAAGGGCCAGGGAGGATGTACACTGAAGCTTTCTTT CASSEGPGRMYTEAFF . TRBJ1-1 TRBV5-4 .
TGTGCCAGCAGCTTAGCGCGACTAGCGGGGGGTAGCACAGATACGCAGTATTTT CASSLARLAGGSTDTQYF TRBD2 TRBJ2-3 TRBV7-9 .
TGTGCTAGCAGTGCCCTTAGTTCCGGGACTCCCTATGGCTACACCTTC CASSALSSGTPYGYTF . TRBJ1-2 TRBV6-1 once
TGTGCCAGCTCACCGTCGTACACCTTC CASSPSYTF . TRBJ1-2 TRBV18 .
TGTGCCAGCAGTTATGGGACTAGCGGGCATGAGCAGTTCTTC CASSYGTSGHEQFF TRBD2 TRBJ2-1 TRBV6-5 once
TGTGCCAGCAGCTTCAACGGGAGAGGACTGTTTTTT CASSFNGRGLFF . TRBJ1-4 TRBV11-2 .
TGTGCCAGCAGCTTAGGCGGTGGGCAGGGCGAGACCCAGTACTTC CASSLGGGQGETQYF . TRBJ2-5 TRBV7-6 .
TGTGCCAGCAGCTTGGGCCAGACAAATTCACCCCTCCACTTT CASSLGQTNSPLHF . TRBJ1-6 TRBV5-4 .